This entry is about one TCR beta chain. Its antigen has not been determined. Base qualities are not at hand, and no much larger clone is one base apart. The data were obtained in a study of T cell changes during pregnancy in multiple sclerosis (dated by TCRdb to the late 2010s). Turning to the overall study: The study examined how the T cell repertoire changed over the course of pregnancy in women with multiple sclerosis.

Ends trimmed: V by 0 bases, J by 5 bases; bases unmatched to a gene: 11. Inclusive of the bounding cysteine and phenylalanine, the CDR3 is 18 residues long. The read is trimmed to its CDR3 DNA, 54 bases read in frame from base 1. Via the germline V gene (reference sequence), CDR1 is WNHNN and CDR2 SYGVQD. The receptor library was made with the immunoSEQ multiplex PCR assay. The clones in this table, taken by TCRdb from immuneACCESS, are in-frame only. Not every clone is retained; where verified, under half of the shortfall comes from an unresolved V gene, and the cause of the rest is unknown. Recorded for this sample are tens of thousands of clones; more than 75% of them occurred a single time. Of the sample, about 7.4% falls within the top ten clones.

The TCR originated in a female donor with multiple sclerosis, enrolled in a pregnancy study. This sequence uses TRBV10-1 and TRBJ2-5, with 11 bases aligning to TRBD2. This specimen consisted of CD8+ T cells from peripheral blood mononuclear cells, obtained before pregnancy. The bases read TGCGCCAGCAGTGAGTCTACTAGCGGGAGTTTGGTCGGGGAGACCCAGTACTTC. The encoded protein is CASSESTSGSLVGETQYF.